The entry below describes one T cell receptor beta chain. What antigen it recognizes has not been identified. Base-call qualities are not available, and no considerably larger clone is one nucleotide away. This entry comes from a study of shared clonotypes between healthy human individuals (dated by TCRdb to 2018 to 2020). In the study overall: A few men and a couple of women, aged 18 to 49 years, made up the cohort. Per donor, three plates each were used for CD4 naive and CD4 memory, two for CD8 naive, and one for CD8 memory. To estimate repertoire size and how much clonotype sharing occurs between individuals, the study deeply sequenced the blood TCR repertoires of several healthy adults. To increase sequencing depth and limit assay-specific biases, different laboratories used diverse techniques to prepare libraries and sequence TCR repertoires. Leukapheresis yielded between about 0.8 and 8.9 billion PBMCs per donor. Results and caveats for the whole study, not just this receptor: Compared with non-shared clonotypes, clonotypes shared by all four sorted-subset donors had higher generation probabilities. Pairwise subsampling led to the expectation that sequencing depth would affect the degree of clonotype sharing among donors. About 5% of naive CD4, roughly 3.5% of naive CD8, approximately 2.2% of memory CD4, and roughly 0.4% of memory CD8 clonotypes were shared across a few donors. Incomplete sequencing was indicated by rarefaction of sorted-subset datasets, despite the large sequencing depth. Sampling was restricted to blood, and TCR repertoires in tissues likely differ from the TCR repertoires found in blood. The small number of donors limited the genetic and exposure-history diversity represented. Naive subsets generally had larger estimated clonotype richness than memory subsets.

TCR CDR3 regions were amplified from genomic DNA by multiplex PCR using the deep immunoSEQ assay. For each cell subset, the extracted genomic DNA was distributed evenly across all wells of several immunoSEQ 96-well plates, and each plate served as one replicate. Each replicate PCR for sorted subsets received roughly 0.2 ug genomic DNA, equal to around 32,000 T cell genomes. Purified libraries were quantified with a Qubit 3.0 fluorometer, sized on a Bioanalyzer 2100, and re-quantified with the KAPA Library Quantification kit. Every immunoSEQ 96-well plate was sequenced on a dedicated single-read 150-cycle Illumina NextSeq 550 flow cell. The paper's data handling went like this. Because the immunoSEQ output held only junctional sequences and lacked quality scores, the filtering could not match the filtering applied to full-length reads. Sequences were annotated with PyIR, a Python wrapper for IgBLAST v1.9, using IMGT germline references to assign V/J genes and CDR3. Any read was removed if the V/J assignment was weak (E-value above 1e-6), the CDR3 was missing, or the read contained stop codons, out-of-frame junctions, or ambiguous translated residues. V3J clonotypes were defined as sequences sharing an identical inferred V gene, J gene, and CDR3 amino acid sequence. The percentage overlap between two repertoires was calculated by dividing the number of shared unique clonotypes by the size of the smaller repertoire. Repertoire richness was assessed with RTK rarefaction, the Chao1 estimator, and Recon v2.1 estimates of unobserved clonotypes. Generation probabilities were computed with OLGA for all TCRbeta clonotypes obtained by the gDNA method from a few donors. In TCRdb, the immuneACCESS table is reduced to in-frame sequences with V and J assigned. These tables do not hold every clone; where another copy was compared, an unresolved V gene accounts for under half, and the others remain unexplained. V, J and clone size reflect that table, while D and trimming were determined from the DNA. In this sample the table shows 2 million to 2.5 million clones, roughly 94% of which occur a single time. The ten top clones hold more than 0.1% of the sample.

The junction shows trimming of 4 bases on V and 3 bases on J, plus 10 bases between the germline ends. CDR1 and CDR2 are read off the germline V gene as SGHRS and YFSETQ. From the cysteine up to the phenylalanine, the CDR3 has a length of 14 residues. Left in the record is the CDR3 DNA by itself, 42 bases read in frame from the first base. Donors were healthy HIV-negative adults with no recently reported acute infections or vaccinations. Every donor was a Caucasian adult residing in Nashville, Tennessee, USA. CD4+ T cells were enriched through magnetic negative selection, after which naive cells were positively selected on CD45RA and the remaining negative fraction served as the memory subset. Blood was collected by leukapheresis, and PBMCs were isolated by Ficoll-Histopaque density gradient centrifugation and then cryopreserved in liquid nitrogen vapor phase. Purity and quantity of every magnetically sorted T cell population were checked by analytical flow cytometry. Genomic DNA was isolated from each sorted fraction and quantified by UV absorbance on a Nanodrop 2000c.

The receptor was isolated from a man younger than 30 in good health. The rearrangement combines TRBV5-1 with TRBJ1-4; confidence is insufficient to name the D gene. The sequenced material came from naive CD4+ T cells sorted from blood. The cell subset or site label of this sample denotes: CD45RA+ positively selected. The CDR3 loop reads CASSPSASNEKLFF. The nucleotide sequence reads TGCGCCAGCAGCCCCTCGGCCTCTAATGAAAAACTGTTTTTT.